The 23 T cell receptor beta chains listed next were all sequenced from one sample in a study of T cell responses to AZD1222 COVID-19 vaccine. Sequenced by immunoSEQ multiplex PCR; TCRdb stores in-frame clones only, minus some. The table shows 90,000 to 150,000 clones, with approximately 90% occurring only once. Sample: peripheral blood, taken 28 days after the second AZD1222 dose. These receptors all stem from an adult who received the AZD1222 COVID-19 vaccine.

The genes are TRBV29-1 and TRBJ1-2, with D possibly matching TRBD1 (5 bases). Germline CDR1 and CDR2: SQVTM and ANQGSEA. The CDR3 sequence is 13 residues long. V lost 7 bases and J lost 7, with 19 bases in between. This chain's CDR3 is CSATISGVGGYTF. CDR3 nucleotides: TGCAGCGCTACCATCTCGGGGGTCGGTGGCTACACCTTC.

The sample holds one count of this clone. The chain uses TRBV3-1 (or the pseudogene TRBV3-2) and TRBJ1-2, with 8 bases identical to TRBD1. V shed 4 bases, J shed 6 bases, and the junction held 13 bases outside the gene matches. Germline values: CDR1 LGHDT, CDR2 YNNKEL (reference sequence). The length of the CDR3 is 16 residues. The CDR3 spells CASSPADAGGANGYTF. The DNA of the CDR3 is TGTGCCAGCAGCCCTGCCGACGCAGGGGGCGCGAATGGCTACACCTTC.

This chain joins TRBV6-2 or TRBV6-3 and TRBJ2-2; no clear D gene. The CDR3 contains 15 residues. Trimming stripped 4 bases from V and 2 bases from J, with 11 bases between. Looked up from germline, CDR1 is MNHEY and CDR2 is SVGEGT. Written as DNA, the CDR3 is TGTGCCAGCAGTTTCGTAAAGGGAAACACCGGGGAGCTGTTTTTT. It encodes CASSFVKGNTGELFF.

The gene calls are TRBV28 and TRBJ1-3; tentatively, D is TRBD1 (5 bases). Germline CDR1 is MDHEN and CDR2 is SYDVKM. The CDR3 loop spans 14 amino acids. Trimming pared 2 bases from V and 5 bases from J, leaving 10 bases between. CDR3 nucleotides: TGTGCCAGCAGTTTAAGAGGGGTTCGAAACACCATATATTTT. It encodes CASSLRGVRNTIYF.

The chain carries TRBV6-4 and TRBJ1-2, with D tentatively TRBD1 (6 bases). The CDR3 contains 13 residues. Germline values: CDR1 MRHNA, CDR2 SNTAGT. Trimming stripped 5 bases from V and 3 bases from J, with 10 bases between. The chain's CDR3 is CASSPTGDYGYTF. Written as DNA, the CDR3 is TGTGCCAGCAGTCCGACAGGTGACTATGGCTACACCTTC.

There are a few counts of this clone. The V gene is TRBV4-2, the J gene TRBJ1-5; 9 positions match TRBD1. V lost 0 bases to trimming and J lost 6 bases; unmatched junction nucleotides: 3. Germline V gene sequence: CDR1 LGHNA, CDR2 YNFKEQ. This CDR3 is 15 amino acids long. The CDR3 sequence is CASSQDGTGIQPQHF. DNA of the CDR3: TGTGCCAGCAGCCAAGATGGGACAGGGATTCAGCCCCAGCATTTT.

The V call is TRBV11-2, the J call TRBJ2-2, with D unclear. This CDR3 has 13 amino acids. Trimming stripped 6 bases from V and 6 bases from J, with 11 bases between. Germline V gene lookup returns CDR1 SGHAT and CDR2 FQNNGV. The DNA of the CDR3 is TGTGCCAGCAGACCACGGGTGGCCGGGGAGCTGTTTTTT. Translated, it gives CASRPRVAGELFF.

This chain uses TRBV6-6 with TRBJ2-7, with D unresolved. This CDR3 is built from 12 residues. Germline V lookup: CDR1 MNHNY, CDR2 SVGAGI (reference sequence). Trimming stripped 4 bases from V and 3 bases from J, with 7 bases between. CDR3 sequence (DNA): TGTGCCAGCAGTTCCGACGGCTACGAGCAGTACTTC. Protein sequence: CASSSDGYEQYF.

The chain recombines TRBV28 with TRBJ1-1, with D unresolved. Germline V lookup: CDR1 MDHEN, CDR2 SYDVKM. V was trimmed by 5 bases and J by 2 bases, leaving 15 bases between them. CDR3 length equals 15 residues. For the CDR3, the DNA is TGTGCCAGCAGTACCTGGTTTGGGAGCAACACTGAAGCTTTCTTT. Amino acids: CASSTWFGSNTEAFF.

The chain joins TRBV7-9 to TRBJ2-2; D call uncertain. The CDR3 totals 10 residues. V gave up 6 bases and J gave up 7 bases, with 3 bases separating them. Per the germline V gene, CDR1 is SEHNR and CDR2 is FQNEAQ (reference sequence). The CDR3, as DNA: TGTGCCAGCAGGCACGGGGAGCTGTTTTTT. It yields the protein CASRHGELFF.

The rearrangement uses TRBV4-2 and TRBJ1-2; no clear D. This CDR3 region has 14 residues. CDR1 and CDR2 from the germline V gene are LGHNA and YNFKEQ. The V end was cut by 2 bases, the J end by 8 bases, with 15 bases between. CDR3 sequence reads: CASSQSGRIEGYTF. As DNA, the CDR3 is TGTGCCAGCAGCCAATCTGGTAGGATTGAGGGCTACACCTTC.

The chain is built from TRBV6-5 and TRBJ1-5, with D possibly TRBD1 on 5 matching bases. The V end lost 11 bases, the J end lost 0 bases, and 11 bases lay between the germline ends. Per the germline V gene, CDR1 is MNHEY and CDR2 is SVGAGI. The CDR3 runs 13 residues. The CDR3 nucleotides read TGTGCCGCGGGGCAGTATAGCAATCAGCCCCAGCATTTT. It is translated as CAAGQYSNQPQHF.

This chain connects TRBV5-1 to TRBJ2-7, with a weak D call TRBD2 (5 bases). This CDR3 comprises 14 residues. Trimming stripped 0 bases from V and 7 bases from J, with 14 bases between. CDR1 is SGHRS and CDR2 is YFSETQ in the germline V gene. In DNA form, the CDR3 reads TGCGCCAGCAGCTTGGCGACGGGGAATGGGGAGCAGTACTTC. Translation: CASSLATGNGEQYF. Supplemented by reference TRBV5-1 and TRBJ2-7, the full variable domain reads KAGVTQTPRYLIKTRGQQVTLSCSPISGHRSVSWYQQTPGQGLQFLFEYFSETQRNKGNFPGRFSGRQFSNSRSEMNVSTLELGDSALYLCASSLATGNGEQYFGPGTRLTVT.

CDR3 DNA: TGTGCCAGCAGCGCGGGACGGTGGAGCGGAGAAGATACGCAGTATTTT. Protein product: CASSAGRWSGEDTQYF. V gene TRBV5-8 combines with J gene TRBJ2-3, with D perhaps TRBD2 (6 bases). Trimming removed 4 bases from V and 5 bases from J, with 20 bases in between. CDR1 SGHTS and CDR2 YDEGEE come from the germline V gene. This CDR3 region has 16 residues.

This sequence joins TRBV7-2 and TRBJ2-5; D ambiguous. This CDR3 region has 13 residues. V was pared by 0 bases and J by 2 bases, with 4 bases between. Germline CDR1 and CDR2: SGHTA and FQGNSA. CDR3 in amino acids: CASSLAQQETQYF. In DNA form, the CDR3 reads TGTGCCAGCAGCTTAGCGCAGCAAGAGACCCAGTACTTC.

The CDR3 reads CASSSTGGPLNRNEQFF. CDR3 DNA: TGCGCCAGCAGCAGTACGGGGGGGCCGCTGAACCGGAATGAGCAGTTCTTC. The chain joins TRBV5-1 to TRBJ2-1; 8 bases fit TRBD2. CDR1 is SGHRS, CDR2 YFSETQ, per germline. V shed 4 bases, J shed 7 bases, and the junction held 16 bases outside the gene matches. The CDR3 length is 17 residues.

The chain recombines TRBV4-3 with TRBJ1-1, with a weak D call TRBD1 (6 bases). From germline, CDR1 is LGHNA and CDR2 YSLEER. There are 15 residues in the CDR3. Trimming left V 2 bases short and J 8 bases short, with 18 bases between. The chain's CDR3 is CASSQRGGGETEAFF. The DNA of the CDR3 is TGCGCCAGCAGCCAACGTGGTGGGGGCGAAACGGAAGCTTTCTTT.

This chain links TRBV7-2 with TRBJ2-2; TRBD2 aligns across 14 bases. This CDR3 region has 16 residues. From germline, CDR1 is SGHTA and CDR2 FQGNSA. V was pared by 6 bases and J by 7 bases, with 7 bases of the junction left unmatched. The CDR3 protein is CASSRLAGGLVGELFF. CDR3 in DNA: TGTGCCAGCAGTCGACTAGCGGGGGGGCTGGTCGGGGAGCTGTTTTTT.

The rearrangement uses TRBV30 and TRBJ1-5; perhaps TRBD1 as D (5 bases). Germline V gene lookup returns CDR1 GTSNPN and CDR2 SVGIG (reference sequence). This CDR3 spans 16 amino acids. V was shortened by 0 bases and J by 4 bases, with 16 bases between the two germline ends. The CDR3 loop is CAWSVGGAEINQPQHF. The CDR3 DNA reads TGTGCCTGGAGTGTAGGAGGGGCAGAGATTAATCAGCCCCAGCATTTT.

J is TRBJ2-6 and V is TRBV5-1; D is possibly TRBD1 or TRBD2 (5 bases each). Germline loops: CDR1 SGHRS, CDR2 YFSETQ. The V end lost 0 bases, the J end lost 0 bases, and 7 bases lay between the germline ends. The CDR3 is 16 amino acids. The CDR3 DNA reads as TGCGCCAGCAGCTTGGGGGGGAGCTCTGGGGCCAACGTCCTGACTTTC. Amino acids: CASSLGGSSGANVLTF.

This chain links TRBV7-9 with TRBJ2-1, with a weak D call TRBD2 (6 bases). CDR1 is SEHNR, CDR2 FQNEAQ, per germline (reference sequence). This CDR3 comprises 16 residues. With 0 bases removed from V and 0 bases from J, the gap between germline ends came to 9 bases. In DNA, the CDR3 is TGTGCCAGCAGCTTAGCTATCGGGAGCTCCTACAATGAGCAGTTCTTC. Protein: CASSLAIGSSYNEQFF.

CDR3 residues: CSVEMRHGREKLFF. In DNA, the CDR3 is TGCAGCGTTGAAATGCGACACGGGAGGGAAAAACTGTTTTTT. The rearrangement joins TRBV29-1 to TRBJ1-4; the D is unclear. Germline V CDR1 and CDR2: SQVTM, ANQGSEA. The CDR3 sequence is 14 residues long. Trimming took off 2 bases at V and 8 bases at J, with 15 bases between the two ends. Drawing the rest from reference TRBV29-1 and TRBJ1-4, the complete variable domain is SAVISQKPSRDICQRGTSLTIQCQVDSQVTMMFWYRQQPGQSLTLIATANQGSEATYESGFVIDKFPISRPNLTFSTLTVSNMSPEDSSIYLCSVEMRHGREKLFFGSGTQLSVL.

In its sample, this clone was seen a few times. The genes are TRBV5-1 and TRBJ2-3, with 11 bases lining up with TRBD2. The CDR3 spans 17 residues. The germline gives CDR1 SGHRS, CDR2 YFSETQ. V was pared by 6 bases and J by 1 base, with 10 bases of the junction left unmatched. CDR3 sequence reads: CASNPLAGGGGTDTQYF. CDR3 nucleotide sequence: TGCGCCAGCAACCCCCTAGCGGGGGGCGGGGGCACAGATACGCAGTATTTT. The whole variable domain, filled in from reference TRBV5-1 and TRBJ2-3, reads KAGVTQTPRYLIKTRGQQVTLSCSPISGHRSVSWYQQTPGQGLQFLFEYFSETQRNKGNFPGRFSGRQFSNSRSEMNVSTLELGDSALYLCASNPLAGGGGTDTQYFGPGTRLTVL.